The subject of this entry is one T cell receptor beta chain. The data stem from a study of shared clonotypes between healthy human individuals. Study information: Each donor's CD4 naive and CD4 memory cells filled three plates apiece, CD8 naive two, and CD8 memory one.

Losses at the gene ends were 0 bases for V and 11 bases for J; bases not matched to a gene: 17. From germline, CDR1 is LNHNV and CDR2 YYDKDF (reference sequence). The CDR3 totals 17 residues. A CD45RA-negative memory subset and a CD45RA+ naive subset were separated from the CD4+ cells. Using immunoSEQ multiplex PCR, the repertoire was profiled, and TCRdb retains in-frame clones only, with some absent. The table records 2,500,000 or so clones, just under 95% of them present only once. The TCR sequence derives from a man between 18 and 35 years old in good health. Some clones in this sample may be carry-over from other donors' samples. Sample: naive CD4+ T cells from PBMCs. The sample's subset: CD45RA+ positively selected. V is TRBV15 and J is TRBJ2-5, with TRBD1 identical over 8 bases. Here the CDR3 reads CATSREGSAGGLGEQYF. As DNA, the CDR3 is TGTGCCACCAGCAGAGAAGGGTCCGCAGGGGGCCTAGGAGAGCAGTACTTC.